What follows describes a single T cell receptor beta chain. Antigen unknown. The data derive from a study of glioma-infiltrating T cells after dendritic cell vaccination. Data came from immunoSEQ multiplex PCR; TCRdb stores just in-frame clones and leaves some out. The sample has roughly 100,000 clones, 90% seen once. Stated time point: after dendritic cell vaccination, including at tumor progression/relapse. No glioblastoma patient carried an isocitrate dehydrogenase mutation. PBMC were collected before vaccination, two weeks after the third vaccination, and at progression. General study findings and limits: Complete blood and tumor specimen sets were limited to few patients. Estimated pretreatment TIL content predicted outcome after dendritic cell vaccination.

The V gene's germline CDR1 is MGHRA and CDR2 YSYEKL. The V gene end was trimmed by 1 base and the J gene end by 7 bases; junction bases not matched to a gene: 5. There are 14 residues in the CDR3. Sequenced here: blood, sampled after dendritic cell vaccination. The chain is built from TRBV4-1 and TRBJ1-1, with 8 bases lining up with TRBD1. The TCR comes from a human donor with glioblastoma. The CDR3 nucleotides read TGCGCCAGCAGCCAAGTCAGGGGGCAGAGTGAAGCTTTCTTT. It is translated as CASSQVRGQSEAFF.